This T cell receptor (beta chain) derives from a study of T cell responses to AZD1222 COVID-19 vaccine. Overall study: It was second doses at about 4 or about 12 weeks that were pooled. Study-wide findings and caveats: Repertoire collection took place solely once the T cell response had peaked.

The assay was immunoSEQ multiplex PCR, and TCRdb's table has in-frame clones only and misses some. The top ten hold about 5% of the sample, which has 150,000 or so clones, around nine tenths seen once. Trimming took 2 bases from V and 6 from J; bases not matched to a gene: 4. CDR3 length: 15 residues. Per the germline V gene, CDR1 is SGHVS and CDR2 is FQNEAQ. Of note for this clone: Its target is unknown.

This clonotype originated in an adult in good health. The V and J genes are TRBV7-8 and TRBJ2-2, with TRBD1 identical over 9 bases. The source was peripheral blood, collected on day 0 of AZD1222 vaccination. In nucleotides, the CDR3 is TGTGCCAGCAGCTTAAGGGACAGGGAGGCCGGGGAGCTGTTTTTT. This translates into CASSLRDREAGELFF.